This T cell receptor (beta chain) was profiled in a study of T cell responses to AZD1222 COVID-19 vaccine (dated by TCRdb to the early 2020s). In the study overall: AZD1222 recipients with second doses at about 4 weeks or about 12 weeks were pooled, because spike-specific TCR depth and breadth did not differ between schedules. Trial participants were enrolled into age subgroups of 18-55, 56-69 and 70-plus years, which contained around 140, 26 and 57 TCR-sequenced participants, respectively. TCR sequencing was performed for 230 to 250 trial participants, of whom 207 were given two doses of AZD1222 and around 25 were given two doses of MenACWY control vaccine.

The CDR3 regions of human TCRbeta chains were analyzed by immunosequencing. For the original study's pipeline: TCRs in the repertoires were matched against a reference library of SARS-CoV-2-specific TCRs that had been generated with the MIRA antigen-specificity platform. Breadth was defined as the fraction of unique TCRs that were SARS-CoV-2-associated, and depth was defined as the fraction of total T cells that were SARS-CoV-2-associated. Using the MIRA data, every spike-specific TCR was mapped to the spike region that the TCR reacted to and assigned to either a CD4 or a CD8 class. Log10-transformed breadth and depth values were compared by one-way ANOVA with Sidak's multiple comparisons tests. TCRdb carries this immuneACCESS record with in-frame sequences only. Its versions omit some clonotypes, under half of them owing to an unresolved V gene in the studies checked, with the rest unexplained. The V and J calls and clone size come from that table; D and trimming were worked out from the DNA. In all, the sample holds approximately 110,000 clones, and 88% of those were seen once. The ten top clones hold approximately 4% of the sample.

The sample's time point label is to be understood as: baseline before first vaccination. Samples from vaccinated people were obtained from the UK trials COV001 and COV002, which included a single-blind randomized controlled phase 2/3 trial of AZD1222 (ChAdOx1 nCoV-19) in healthy adults. For TCRbeta chain sequencing, PBMC samples from trial participants were taken at day 0 and at day 28 after the second dose. Study-level results and caveats: Reportedly, close to half of the unique spike-specific TCRs recognized epitopes lying outside the regions that are mutated in the B.1.351 and B.1.1.7 variants. Because no samples from the day 14 peak response were available, repertoires could be characterized only after the peak T cell response. Conclusions about previously exposed vaccinees were limited because only six AZD1222 recipients were SARS-CoV-2 seropositive at baseline. Participants were mostly white British, with more females than males. The authors suggested clonal diversity may have been underestimated. Spike-specific TCR breadth and depth rose significantly after two AZD1222 doses compared with day 0 and with MenACWY recipients. In the small 56-69-year group, the increase in depth fell short of significance, most likely because of low power. The vaccine-associated CD4 TCRs covered the entire spike protein, and the dominant responses fell in regions 160-218 and 743-854.

In its sample, this clone was seen once. Its antigen has not been determined. Per-base qualities were not stored, and no clone one base away is much larger. This clonotype was obtained from an adult in good health. Sequenced material: peripheral blood, taken on day 0 of AZD1222 vaccination.

CDR3 protein: CASSWIQGADTQYF. The bases are TGTGCCAGCAGCTGGATACAGGGTGCAGATACGCAGTATTTT. In this chain, TRBV7-8 is recombined with TRBJ2-3; TRBD1 could be the D gene, as 6 bases match. Trimming removed 4 bases from V and 4 bases from J, leaving 12 bases between the germline ends. The germline V gene sets CDR1 to SGHVS and CDR2 to FQNEAQ. The CDR3 spans 14 residues, from the cysteine through the phenylalanine. Only the CDR3 region is kept as DNA, spanning 42 bases read in frame from base 1.